This TCR beta chain was found in a study of T cell repertoires in cytomegalovirus infection. Study-level information: Both a matching HLA type and CMV infection were indicated by public TCR beta signatures. Findings and limits, study-wide: CMV carriers having the relevant HLA were flagged by cumulative public TCR beta family frequency.

This clonotype has more than one count but fewer than ten. Its antigen remains unidentified. TCRdb used MiXCR to reprocess the reads, holding one entry per CDR3 protein. The sample records almost 550,000 distinct CDR3 sequences, approximately 15% being singletons. V dropped 9 bases and J dropped 1; count of bases not matched to a gene: 2. The CDR3 has 12 residues. Germline V gene data show CDR1 as SGHVS and CDR2 as FQNEAQ. The specimen sequenced was CD8+ T cells from PBMCs. The chain employs TRBV7-8 and TRBJ1-2; 7 bases are a match to TRBD1. This sequence originates from a human donor in good health (CMV status not recorded). Some clones in this sample may be carry-over from other donors' samples. The CDR3 DNA reads as TGTGCCAGACAGGGGAATAACTATGGCTACACCTTC. Protein product: CARQGNNYGYTF.